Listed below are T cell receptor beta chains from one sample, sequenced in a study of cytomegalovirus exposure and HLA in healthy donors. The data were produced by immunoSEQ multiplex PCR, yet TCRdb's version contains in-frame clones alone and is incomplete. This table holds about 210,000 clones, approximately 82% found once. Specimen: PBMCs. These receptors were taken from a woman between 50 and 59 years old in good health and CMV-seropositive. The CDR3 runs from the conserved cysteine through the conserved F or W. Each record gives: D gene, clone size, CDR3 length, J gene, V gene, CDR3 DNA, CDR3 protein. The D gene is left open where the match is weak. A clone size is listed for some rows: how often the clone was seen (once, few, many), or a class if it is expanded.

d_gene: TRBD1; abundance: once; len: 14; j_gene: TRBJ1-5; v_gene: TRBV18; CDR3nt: TGTGCCAGCTCTACGGGACAGGATTATCAGCCCCAGCATTTT; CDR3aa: CASSTGQDYQPQHF
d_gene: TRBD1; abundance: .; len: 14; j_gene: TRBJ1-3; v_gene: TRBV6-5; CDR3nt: TGTGCCAGCAGTTACGAGACAGGGGGAAACACCATATATTTT; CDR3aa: CASSYETGGNTIYF
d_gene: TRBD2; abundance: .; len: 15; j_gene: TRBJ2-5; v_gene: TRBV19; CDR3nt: TGTGCCAGTAGTGAAAGGACTAGCGGCAGAGAGACCCAGTACTTC; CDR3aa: CASSERTSGRETQYF
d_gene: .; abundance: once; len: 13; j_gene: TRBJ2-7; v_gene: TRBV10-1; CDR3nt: TGCGCCAGCAGTGAGGGCGACAGCTACGAGCAGTACTTC; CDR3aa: CASSEGDSYEQYF
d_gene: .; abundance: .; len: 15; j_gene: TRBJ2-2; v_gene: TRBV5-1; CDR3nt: TGCGCCAGCAGTTTTACTAGGCCGAGCACCGGGGAGCTGTTTTTT; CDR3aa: CASSFTRPSTGELFF
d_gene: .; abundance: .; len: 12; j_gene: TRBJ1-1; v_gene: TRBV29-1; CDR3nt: TGCAGCGTTGACGATGGGGCGACAAGAGCTTTCTTT; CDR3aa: CSVDDGATRAFF
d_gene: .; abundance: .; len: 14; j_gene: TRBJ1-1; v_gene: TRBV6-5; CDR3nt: TGTGCCAGCAGTTACTTTGCAGGGAACACTGAAGCTTTCTTT; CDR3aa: CASSYFAGNTEAFF
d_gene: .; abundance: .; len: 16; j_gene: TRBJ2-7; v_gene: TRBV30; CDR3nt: TGTGCCTGGAGTGTACGGTCCCCATTTATTGCCTACGAGCAGTACTTC; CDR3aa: CAWSVRSPFIAYEQYF
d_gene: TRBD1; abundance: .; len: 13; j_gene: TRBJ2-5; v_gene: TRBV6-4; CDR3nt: TGTGCCAGCAGAAAGGGGGCCGGAGAGACCCAGTACTTC; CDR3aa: CASRKGAGETQYF
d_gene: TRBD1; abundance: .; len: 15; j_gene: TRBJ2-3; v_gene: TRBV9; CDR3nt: TGTGCCAGCAGCGTAGAAGGGGGCAGCACAGATACGCAGTATTTT; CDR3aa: CASSVEGGSTDTQYF
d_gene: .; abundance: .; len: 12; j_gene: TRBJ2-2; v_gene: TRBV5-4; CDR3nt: TGTGCCAGCAGCAGAGGCACCGGGGAGCTGTTTTTT; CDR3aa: CASSRGTGELFF
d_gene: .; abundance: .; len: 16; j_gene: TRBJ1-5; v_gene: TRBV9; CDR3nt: TGTGCCAGCAGCGTAGGTCCCACAGGGTGGGATCAGCCCCAGCATTTT; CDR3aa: CASSVGPTGWDQPQHF
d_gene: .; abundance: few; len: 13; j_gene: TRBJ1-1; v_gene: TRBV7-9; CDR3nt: TGTGCCAGCAGCTTAGGGGCACTCACTGAAGCTTTCTTT; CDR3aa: CASSLGALTEAFF
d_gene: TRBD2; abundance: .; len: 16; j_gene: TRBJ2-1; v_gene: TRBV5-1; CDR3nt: TGCGCCAGCAGCTTGGATGGGACTAGCGGGGGGACGGAGCAGTTCTTC; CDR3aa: CASSLDGTSGGTEQFF
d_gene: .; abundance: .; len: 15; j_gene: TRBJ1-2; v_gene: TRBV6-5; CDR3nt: TGTGCCAGCAGTGTCCAGCCCGGGACATACTATGGCTACACCTTC; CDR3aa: CASSVQPGTYYGYTF
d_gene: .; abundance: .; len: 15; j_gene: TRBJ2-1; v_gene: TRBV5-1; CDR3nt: TGCGCCAGCAGCTTGGCGCAGAATCCCTCGAATGAGCAGTTCTTC; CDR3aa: CASSLAQNPSNEQFF
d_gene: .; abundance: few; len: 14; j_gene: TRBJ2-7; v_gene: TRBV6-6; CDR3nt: TGTGCCAGCAGTTACCTCCGGGACACCTACGAGCAGTACTTC; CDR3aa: CASSYLRDTYEQYF
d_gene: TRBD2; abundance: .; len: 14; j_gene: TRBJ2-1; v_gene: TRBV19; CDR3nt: TGTGCCAGTAGCGGGATGGGACTAGCCCATGAGCAGTTCTTC; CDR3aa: CASSGMGLAHEQFF
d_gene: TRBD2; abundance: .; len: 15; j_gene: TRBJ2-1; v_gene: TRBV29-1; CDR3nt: TGCAGCGTTGAAGGACTGCCGGGGGGGTACAATGAGCAGTTCTTC; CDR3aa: CSVEGLPGGYNEQFF
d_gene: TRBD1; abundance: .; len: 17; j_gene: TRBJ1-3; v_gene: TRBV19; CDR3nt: TGTGCCAGTAGTACGAGGGACAGAGCTTACTCTGGAAACACCATATATTTT; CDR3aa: CASSTRDRAYSGNTIYF
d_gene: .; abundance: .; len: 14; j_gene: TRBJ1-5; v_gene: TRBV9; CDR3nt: TGTGCCAGCAGCCCCGACAGGACAAATCAGCCCCAGCATTTT; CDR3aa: CASSPDRTNQPQHF
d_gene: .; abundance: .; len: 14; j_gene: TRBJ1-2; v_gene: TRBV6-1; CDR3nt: TGTGCCAGCAGTGAAGTGGTCGGGGTGGATGGCTACACCTTC; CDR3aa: CASSEVVGVDGYTF
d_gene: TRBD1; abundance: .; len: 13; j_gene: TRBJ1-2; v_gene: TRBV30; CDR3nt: TGTGCCTGGAGCAAGGCGACAGGGTATGGCTACACCTTC; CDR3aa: CAWSKATGYGYTF
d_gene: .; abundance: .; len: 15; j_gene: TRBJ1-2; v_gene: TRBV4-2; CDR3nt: TGTGCCAGCAGCCAGTCCCTAGGGGGGGTGTCTGGCTACACCTTC; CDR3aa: CASSQSLGGVSGYTF
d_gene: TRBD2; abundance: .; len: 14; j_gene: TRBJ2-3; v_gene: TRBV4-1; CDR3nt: TGCGCCAGCAGCCAAAGCCTGGGACTAGAGGCGCAGTATTTT; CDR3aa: CASSQSLGLEAQYF
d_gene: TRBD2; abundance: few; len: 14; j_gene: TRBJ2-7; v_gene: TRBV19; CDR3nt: TGTGCCAGTAGTCTGGGACGGGAGGGCTACGAGCAGTACTTC; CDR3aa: CASSLGREGYEQYF
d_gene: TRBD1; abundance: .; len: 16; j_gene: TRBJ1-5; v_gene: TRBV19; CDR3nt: TGTGCCAGTAGTGCAAACTCAGGGGGCTGGGGTCAGCCCCAGCATTTT; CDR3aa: CASSANSGGWGQPQHF
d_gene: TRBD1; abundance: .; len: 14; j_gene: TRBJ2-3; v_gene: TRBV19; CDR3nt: TGTGCCGTACGGGACAGGGAATTGGGTGATACGCAGTATTTT; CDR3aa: CAVRDRELGDTQYF
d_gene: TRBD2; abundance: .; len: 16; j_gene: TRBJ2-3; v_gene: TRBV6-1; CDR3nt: TGTGCCAGCAGCGAAAGATGGGCGGGGGGGCAAGATACGCAGTATTTT; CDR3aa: CASSERWAGGQDTQYF